The clone carrying this T cell receptor beta chain has only one observation. The antigen is undetermined. Libraries were prepared by immunoSEQ multiplex PCR; TCRdb keeps only in-frame clonotypes and omits some of them. Here the sample spans about 170,000 clones, approximately 92% being singletons. This sample is part of a study of T cell responses to AZD1222 COVID-19 vaccine. Study-wide background: Pooled in the analysis were second doses at about 4 or about 12 weeks. Study-wide points: In a largely white British group with more females than males, clonal diversity was possibly underestimated.

Germline assignment: CDR1 KGHSH and CDR2 LQKENI. The CDR3 spans 13 residues. V was clipped by 3 bases and J by 10 bases; unmatched bases: 3. The material sequenced was peripheral blood, taken on day 0 of AZD1222 vaccination. This clonotype was sampled from an adult in good health. The chain carries TRBV18 and TRBJ1-2; 12 bases line up with TRBD1. The chain's CDR3 is CASSPGQGADYTF. CDR3 sequence (DNA): TGTGCCAGCTCACCGGGACAGGGGGCTGACTACACCTTC.